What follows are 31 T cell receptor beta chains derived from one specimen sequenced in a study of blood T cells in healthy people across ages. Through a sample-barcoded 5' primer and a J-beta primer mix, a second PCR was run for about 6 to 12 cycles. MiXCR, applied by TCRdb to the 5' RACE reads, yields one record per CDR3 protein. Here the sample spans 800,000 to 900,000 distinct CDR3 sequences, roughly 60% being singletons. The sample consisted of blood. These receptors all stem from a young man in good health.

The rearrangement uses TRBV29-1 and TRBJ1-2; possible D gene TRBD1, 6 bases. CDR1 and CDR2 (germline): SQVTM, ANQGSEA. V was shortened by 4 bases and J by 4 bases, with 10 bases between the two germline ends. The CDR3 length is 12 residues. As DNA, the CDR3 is TGCAGCGTTGTCCGGGGGGCCTATGGCTACACCTTC. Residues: CSVVRGAYGYTF.

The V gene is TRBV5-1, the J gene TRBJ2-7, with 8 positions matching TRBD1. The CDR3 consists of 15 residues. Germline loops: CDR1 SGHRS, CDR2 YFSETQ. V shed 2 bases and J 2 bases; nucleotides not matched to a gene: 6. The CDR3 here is CASSLLQGAAYEQYF. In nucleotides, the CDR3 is TGCGCCAGCAGCTTACTTCAGGGGGCGGCCTACGAGCAGTACTTC.

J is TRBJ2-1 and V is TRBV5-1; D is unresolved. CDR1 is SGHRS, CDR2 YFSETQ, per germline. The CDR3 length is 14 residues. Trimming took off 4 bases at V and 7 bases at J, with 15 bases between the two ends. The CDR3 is CASSPWGDGNEQFF. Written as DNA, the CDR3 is TGCGCCAGCAGCCCGTGGGGTGATGGGAATGAGCAGTTCTTC.

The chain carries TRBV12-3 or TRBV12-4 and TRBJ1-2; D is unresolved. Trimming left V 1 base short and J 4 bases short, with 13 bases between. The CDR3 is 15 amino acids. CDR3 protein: CASSLDQGIPYGYTF. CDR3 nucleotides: TGTGCCAGCAGTTTAGATCAAGGGATACCCTATGGCTACACCTTC.

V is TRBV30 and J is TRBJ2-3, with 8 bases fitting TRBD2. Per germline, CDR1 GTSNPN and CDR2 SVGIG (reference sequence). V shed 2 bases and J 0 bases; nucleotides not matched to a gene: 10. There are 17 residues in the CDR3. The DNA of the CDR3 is TGTGCCTGGAGTACAGCGGGGGTCCCAACTAGCACAGATACGCAGTATTTT. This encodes CAWSTAGVPTSTDTQYF.

CDR3 DNA sequence: TGCAGTGCTAGATCGGTAGCGGGCACAGATACGCAGTATTTT. Translation gives CSARSVAGTDTQYF. V usage is TRBV20-1 and J usage is TRBJ2-3, with D tentatively TRBD2 (6 bases). Looked up from germline, CDR1 is DFQATT and CDR2 is SNEGSKA (reference sequence). V lost 2 bases, J lost 1 base, and 10 bases lay in between. This CDR3 has 14 residues.

The CDR3 region has the DNA TGTGCCAGCAGAGCCCTAGGGGGGGCTCGGGTGTGGGAGCAGTACTTC. Its translation: CASRALGGARVWEQYF. The V gene is TRBV6-1, the J gene TRBJ2-4; possible D gene TRBD2, 7 bases. Trimming removed 6 bases from V and 13 bases from J, with 28 bases in between. The CDR3 totals 16 residues. In germline, CDR1 is MNHNS, CDR2 SASEGT.

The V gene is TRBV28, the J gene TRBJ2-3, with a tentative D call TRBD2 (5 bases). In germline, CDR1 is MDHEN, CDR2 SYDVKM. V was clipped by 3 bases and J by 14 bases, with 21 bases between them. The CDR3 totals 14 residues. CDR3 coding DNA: TGTGCCAGCAGTTTGTCCTATCCTGAGGGCGCTTTGTATTTT. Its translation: CASSLSYPEGALYF.

The CDR3 bases are TGCAGTGCTAGTGAGGGAAGCTCCTACGAGCAGTACTTC. Its translation is CSASEGSSYEQYF. This sequence joins TRBV20-1 and TRBJ2-7; weak D call: TRBD2 (5 bases). The CDR3 length is 13 residues. The V and J ends lost 3 bases and 0 bases respectively, with 9 bases between them. Germline lookup yields CDR1 DFQATT and CDR2 SNEGSKA (reference sequence).

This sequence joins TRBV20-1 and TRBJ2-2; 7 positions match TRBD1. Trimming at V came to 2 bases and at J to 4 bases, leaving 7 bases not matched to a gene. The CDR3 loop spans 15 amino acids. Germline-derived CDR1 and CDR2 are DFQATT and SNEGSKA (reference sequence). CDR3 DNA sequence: TGCAGTGCTAGACGACAGGGTAGAACCACCGGGGAGCTGTTTTTT. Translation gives CSARRQGRTTGELFF.

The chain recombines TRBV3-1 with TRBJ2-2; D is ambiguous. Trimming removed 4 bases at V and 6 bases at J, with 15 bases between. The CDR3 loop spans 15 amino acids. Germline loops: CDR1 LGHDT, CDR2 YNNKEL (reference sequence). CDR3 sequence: CASSPPLGYPGELFF. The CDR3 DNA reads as TGTGCCAGCAGCCCCCCTCTAGGGTATCCCGGGGAGCTGTTTTTT. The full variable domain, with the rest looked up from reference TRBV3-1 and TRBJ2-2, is DTAVSQTPKYLVTQMGNDKSIKCEQNLGHDTMYWYKQDSKKFLKIMFSYNNKELIINETVPNRFSPKSPDKAHLNLHINSLELGDSAVYFCASSPPLGYPGELFFGEGSRLTVL.

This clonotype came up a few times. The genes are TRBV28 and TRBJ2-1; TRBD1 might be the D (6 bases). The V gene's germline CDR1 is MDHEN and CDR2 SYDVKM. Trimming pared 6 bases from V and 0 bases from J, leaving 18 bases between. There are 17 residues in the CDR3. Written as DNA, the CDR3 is TGTGCCAGCAGCCGTGACAGGACGAGGAGCTCCTACAATGAGCAGTTCTTC. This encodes CASSRDRTRSSYNEQFF.

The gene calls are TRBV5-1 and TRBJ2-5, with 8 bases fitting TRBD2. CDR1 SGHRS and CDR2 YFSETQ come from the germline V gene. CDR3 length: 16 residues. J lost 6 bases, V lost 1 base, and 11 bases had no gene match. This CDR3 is CASSLPGSGKIKTQYF. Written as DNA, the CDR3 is TGCGCCAGCAGCTTGCCAGGTAGCGGGAAAATCAAGACCCAGTACTTC.

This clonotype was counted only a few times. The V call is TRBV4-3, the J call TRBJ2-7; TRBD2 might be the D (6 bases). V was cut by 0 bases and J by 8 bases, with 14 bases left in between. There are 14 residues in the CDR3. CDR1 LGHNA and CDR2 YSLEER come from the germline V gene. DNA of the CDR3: TGCGCCAGCAGCCAAGATGTGGGGGACTTGAAGCAGTACTTC. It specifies CASSQDVGDLKQYF.

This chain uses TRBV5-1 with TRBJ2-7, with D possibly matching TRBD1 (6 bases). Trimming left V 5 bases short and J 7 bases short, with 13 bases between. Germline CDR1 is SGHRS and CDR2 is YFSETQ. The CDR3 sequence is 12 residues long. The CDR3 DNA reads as TGCGCCAGCAGACAGGGTTACAATGAGCAGTACTTC. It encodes CASRQGYNEQYF.

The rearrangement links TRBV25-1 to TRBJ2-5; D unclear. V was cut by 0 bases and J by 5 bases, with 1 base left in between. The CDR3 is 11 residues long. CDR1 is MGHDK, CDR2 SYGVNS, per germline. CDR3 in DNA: TGTGCCAGCAGTGAATATGAGACCCAGTACTTC. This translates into CASSEYETQYF.

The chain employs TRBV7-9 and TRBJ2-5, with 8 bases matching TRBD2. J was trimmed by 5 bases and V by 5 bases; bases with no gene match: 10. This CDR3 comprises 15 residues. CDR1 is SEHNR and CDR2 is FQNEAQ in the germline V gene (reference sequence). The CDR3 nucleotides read TGTGCCAGCAGCCGGACCGCCAAGCGGGGGGAGACCCAGTACTTC. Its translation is CASSRTAKRGETQYF.

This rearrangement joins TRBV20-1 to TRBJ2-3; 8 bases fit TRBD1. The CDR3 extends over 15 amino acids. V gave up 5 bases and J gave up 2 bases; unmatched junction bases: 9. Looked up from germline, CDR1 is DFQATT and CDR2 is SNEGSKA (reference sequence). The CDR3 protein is CSAGKQGVVTDTQYF. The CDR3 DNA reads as TGCAGTGCTGGTAAACAGGGGGTGGTCACAGATACGCAGTATTTT.

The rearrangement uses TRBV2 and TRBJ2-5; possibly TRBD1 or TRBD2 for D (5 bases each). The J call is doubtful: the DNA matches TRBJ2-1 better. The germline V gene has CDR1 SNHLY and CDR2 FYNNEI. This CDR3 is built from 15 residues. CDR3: CASTVDGTRQETQFF. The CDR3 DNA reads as TGTGCCAGCACCGTAGACGGGACGCGACAAGAGACCCAGTTCTTC.

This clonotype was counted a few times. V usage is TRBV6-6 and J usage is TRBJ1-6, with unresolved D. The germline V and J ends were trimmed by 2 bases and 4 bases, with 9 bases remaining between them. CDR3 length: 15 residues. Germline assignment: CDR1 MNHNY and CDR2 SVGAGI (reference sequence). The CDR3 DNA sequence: TGTGCCAGCAGTTACGCGCCCGGGTATAATTCACCCCTCCACTTT. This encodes CASSYAPGYNSPLHF.

In nucleotides, the CDR3 is TGTGCCAGCAGCGGAGGATTGGTAGATGGCTACACCTTC. Translated: CASSGGLVDGYTF. This rearrangement joins TRBV9 to TRBJ1-2; unclear D gene. V lost 3 bases and J lost 6, with 12 bases in between. In germline, CDR1 is SGDLS, CDR2 YYNGEE. The CDR3 totals 13 residues. Together with reference TRBV9 and TRBJ1-2, the CDR3 gives the full variable domain: DSGVTQTPKHLITATGQRVTLRCSPRSGDLSVYWYQQSLDQGLQFLIQYYNGEERAKGNILERFSAQQFPDLHSELNLSSLELGDSALYFCASSGGLVDGYTFGSGTRLTVV.

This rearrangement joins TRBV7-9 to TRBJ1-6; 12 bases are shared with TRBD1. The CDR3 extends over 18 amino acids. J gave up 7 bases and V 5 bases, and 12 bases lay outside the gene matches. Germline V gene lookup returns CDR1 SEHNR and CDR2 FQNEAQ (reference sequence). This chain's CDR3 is CASSPLRGQGAWNSPLHF. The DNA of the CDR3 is TGTGCCAGCAGCCCCTTAAGGGGACAGGGGGCTTGGAATTCACCCCTCCACTTT.

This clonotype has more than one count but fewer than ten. CDR3 sequence (DNA): TGCGCCAGCAGCTTGGAAGGTTACCTCACAGATACGCAGTATTTT. It translates to CASSLEGYLTDTQYF. The chain carries TRBV5-1 and TRBJ2-3; D is unclear. The V and J ends lost 0 bases and 2 bases respectively, with 10 bases between them. The CDR3 totals 15 residues. The germline CDR1 and CDR2 sequences are SGHRS and YFSETQ.

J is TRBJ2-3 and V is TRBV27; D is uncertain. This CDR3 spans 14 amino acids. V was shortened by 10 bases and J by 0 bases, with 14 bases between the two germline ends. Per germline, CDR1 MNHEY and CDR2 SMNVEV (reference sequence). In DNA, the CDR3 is TGTGCCACCTCCAGCGCCACTAGCACAGATACGCAGTATTTT. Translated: CATSSATSTDTQYF.

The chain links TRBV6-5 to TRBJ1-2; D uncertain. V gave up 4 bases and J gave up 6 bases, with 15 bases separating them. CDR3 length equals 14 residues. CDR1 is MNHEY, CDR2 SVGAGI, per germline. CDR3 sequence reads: CASSSPTSLHGYTF. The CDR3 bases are TGTGCCAGCAGTTCACCGACCTCGCTGCATGGCTACACCTTC.

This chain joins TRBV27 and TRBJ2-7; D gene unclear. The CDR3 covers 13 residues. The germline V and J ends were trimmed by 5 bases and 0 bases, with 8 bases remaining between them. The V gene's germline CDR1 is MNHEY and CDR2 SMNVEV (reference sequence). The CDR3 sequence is CASSERSSYEQYF. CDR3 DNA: TGTGCCAGCAGTGAACGTAGCTCCTACGAGCAGTACTTC.

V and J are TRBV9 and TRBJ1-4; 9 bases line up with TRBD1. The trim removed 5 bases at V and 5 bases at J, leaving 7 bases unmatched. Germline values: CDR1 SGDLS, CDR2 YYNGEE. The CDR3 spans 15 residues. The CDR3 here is CASSVPTGGNEKLFF. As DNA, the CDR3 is TGTGCCAGCAGTGTCCCGACAGGGGGGAATGAAAAACTGTTTTTT.

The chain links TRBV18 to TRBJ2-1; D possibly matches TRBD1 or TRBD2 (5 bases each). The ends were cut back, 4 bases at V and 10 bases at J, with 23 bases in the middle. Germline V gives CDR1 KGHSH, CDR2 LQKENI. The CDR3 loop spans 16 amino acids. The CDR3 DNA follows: TGTGCCAGCTCACTAAAGGGACGAAGAGCCGTAGCGGAGCAGTTCTTC. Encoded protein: CASSLKGRRAVAEQFF.

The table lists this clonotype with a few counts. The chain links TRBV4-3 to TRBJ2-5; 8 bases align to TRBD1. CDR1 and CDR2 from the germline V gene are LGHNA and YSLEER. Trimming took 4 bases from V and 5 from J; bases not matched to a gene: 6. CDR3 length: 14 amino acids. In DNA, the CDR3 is TGCGCCAGCAGCCCAGGACAGGGAGAGGAGACCCAGTACTTC. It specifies CASSPGQGEETQYF.

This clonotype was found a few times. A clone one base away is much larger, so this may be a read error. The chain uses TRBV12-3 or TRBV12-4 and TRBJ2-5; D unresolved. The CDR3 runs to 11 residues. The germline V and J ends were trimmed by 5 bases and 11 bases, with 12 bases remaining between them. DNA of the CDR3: TGTGCCAGCAGTCCCTACAATGAGCAGTACTTC. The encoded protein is CASSPYNEQYF.

As DNA, the CDR3 is TGTGCCAGCAGCCCGGCCCATAGCACAGATACGCAGTATTTT. Its translation: CASSPAHSTDTQYF. The chain uses TRBV7-9 and TRBJ2-3; D is unresolved. Germline CDR1 is SEHNR and CDR2 is FQNEAQ (reference sequence). The CDR3 sequence is 14 residues long. Trimming removed 5 bases from V and 0 bases from J, with 9 bases in between.